These 16 T cell receptor beta chains came from one sample sequenced in a study of blood T cell repertoires in COVID-19. Libraries were prepared by immunoSEQ multiplex PCR; TCRdb keeps only in-frame clonotypes and omits some of them. The table shows some 220,000 clones, with approximately 84% occurring only once. Sequencing used peripheral blood. The receptor source for this set is a man between 45 and 60 years old who had recovered from COVID-19.

This chain uses TRBV28 with TRBJ2-1, with D possibly matching TRBD1 (5 bases). V was pared by 1 base and J by 4 bases, with 26 bases between. The CDR3 totals 20 residues. Germline V gives CDR1 MDHEN, CDR2 SYDVKM. The CDR3 coding sequence is TGTGCCAGCAGTTTATATTTTTCCACCCCCAGGGTTCTGGCATACAATGAGCAGTTCTTC. Encoded protein: CASSLYFSTPRVLAYNEQFF.

The chain employs TRBV2 and TRBJ2-1; D might be TRBD2 (5 bases). The CDR3 is 15 amino acids. Trimming removed 8 bases from V and 5 bases from J, with 19 bases in between. Looked up from germline, CDR1 is SNHLY and CDR2 is FYNNEI. The CDR3 region is CASGWGGLVNNEQFF. For the CDR3, the DNA is TGTGCCAGCGGGTGGGGTGGACTTGTGAACAATGAGCAGTTCTTC. Full variable domain (remainder filled in from reference TRBV2 and TRBJ2-1): EPEVTQTPSHQVTQMGQEVILRCVPISNHLYFYWYRQILGQKVEFLVSFYNNEISEKSEIFDDQFSVERPDGSNFTLKIRSTKLEDSAMYFCASGWGGLVNNEQFFGPGTRLTVL.

The chain joins TRBV2 to TRBJ2-7; 8 nucleotides agree with TRBD2. Losses at the gene ends were 1 base for V and 5 bases for J; bases not matched to a gene: 1. Germline V lookup: CDR1 SNHLY, CDR2 FYNNEI. The length of the CDR3 is 13 residues. The CDR3 nucleotides read TGTGCCAGCAGTGAAGGGACTAGCAACGAGCAGTACTTC. As protein: CASSEGTSNEQYF.

V and J are TRBV7-9 and TRBJ2-1, with a weak D call TRBD2 (7 bases). Germline V gene data show CDR1 as SEHNR and CDR2 as FQNEAQ (reference sequence). Deletions cut 5 bases from V and 3 bases from J, with 20 bases between. The CDR3 length is 17 residues. Written as DNA, the CDR3 is TGTGCCAGCAGCCCGAGGGGGGGGGACACGAGCTACAATGAGCAGTTCTTC. It specifies CASSPRGGDTSYNEQFF.

This rearrangement joins TRBV6-5 to TRBJ2-5; D is uncertain. Germline CDR1 is MNHEY and CDR2 is SVGAGI. Trimming left V 5 bases short and J 5 bases short, with 12 bases between. There are 13 residues in the CDR3. As DNA, the CDR3 is TGTGCCAGCAGTCGTTTAGCTTCCGAGACCCAGTACTTC. Translated, it gives CASSRLASETQYF.

The chain carries TRBV24-1 and TRBJ2-4, with 7 bases that match TRBD1. The CDR3 runs to 14 residues. Germline-derived CDR1 and CDR2 are KGHDR and SFDVKD. The ends lost 4 bases at V and 9 bases at J; junction bases unmatched: 8. Written as DNA, the CDR3 is TGTGCCACCAGTGACCACAGGGGTGCGGGCATTCAGTACTTC. It is translated as CATSDHRGAGIQYF.

A word on this clone: Compared with germline, one end of the junction differs, possibly owing to a read error. The chain couples TRBV11-2 to TRBJ1-2; D call uncertain. There are 17 residues in the CDR3. The germline CDR1 and CDR2 sequences are SGHAT and FQNNGV. The CDR3 is CASSLDKLSSYNYGYTF. As DNA, the CDR3 is TGTGCCAGCAGCCTAGATAAACTGTCCTCATATAACTATGGCTACACCTTC.

This chain uses TRBV24-1 with TRBJ1-5; D perhaps matches TRBD1 (5 bases). This CDR3 comprises 14 residues. Germline CDR1 KGHDR, CDR2 SFDVKD. Trimming cost V 3 bases and J 3 bases, with 8 bases left between them. The CDR3 here is CATSDGTINQPQHF. The CDR3 DNA reads TGTGCCACCAGTGATGGGACTATCAATCAGCCCCAGCATTTT.

V usage is TRBV7-2 and J usage is TRBJ2-1; 11 nucleotides align to TRBD2. Germline V CDR1 and CDR2: SGHTA, FQGNSA. After removal of 0 bases from V and 4 bases from J, the junction contained 11 bases not matched to a gene. This CDR3 contains 19 residues. CDR3 sequence (DNA): TGTGCCAGCAGCTTAGCGAAGCTAGCGGGAGGTTTTAGATACAATGAGCAGTTCTTC. Its protein product is CASSLAKLAGGFRYNEQFF.

The chain uses TRBV27 and TRBJ1-5; possibly TRBD1 for D (5 bases). V gave up 6 bases and J gave up 6 bases, with 18 bases separating them. Germline V gives CDR1 MNHEY, CDR2 SMNVEV (reference sequence). This CDR3 has 15 residues. As DNA, the CDR3 is TGTGCCAGCAGCCCCGCGGGGCAGCAAGGTCAGCCCCAGCATTTT. Protein sequence: CASSPAGQQGQPQHF.

The chain is built from TRBV23-1 and TRBJ2-7; a possible D gene is TRBD1 (5 bases). TRBV23-1 is designated an ORF whose function remains uncertain. The CDR3 is 14 residues long. Between the trimmed V and J ends, which lost 4 bases and 2 bases, there was a span of 12 bases. CDR3 amino acids: CASSRPGSPYEQYF. CDR3 DNA sequence: TGCGCCAGCAGTCGACCAGGGTCTCCCTACGAGCAGTACTTC.

The CDR3 coding sequence is TGTGCCAGCGGGGAGCTTAACACCGGGGAGCTGTTTTTT. Protein product: CASGELNTGELFF. The J gene is TRBJ2-2, the V gene TRBV13, with a weak D call TRBD2 (5 bases). CDR3 length: 13 residues. Trimming cost V 8 bases and J 2 bases, with 9 bases left between them. CDR1 and CDR2 from the germline V gene are PRHDT and FYEKMQ (reference sequence).

A remark on this clone: Other DNA sequences in the sample encode the same CDR3. CDR3 bases: TGTGCCAGCAGTTTAAGAGGCAGCACTGAAGCTTTCTTT. Residues: CASSLRGSTEAFF. The chain has TRBV27 and TRBJ1-1; D uncertain. The germline V gene has CDR1 MNHEY and CDR2 SMNVEV (reference sequence). This CDR3 is 13 amino acids long. Trimming cost V 2 bases and J 4 bases, with 8 bases left between them.

The chain recombines TRBV24-1 with TRBJ2-3, with 11 bases fitting TRBD1. The CDR3 is 19 residues long. V lost 5 bases, J lost 2 bases, and 14 bases stayed unmatched. CDR1 is KGHDR and CDR2 is SFDVKD in the germline V gene. Here the CDR3 DNA reads TGTGCCACCAGTGCCCGGGACAGGGGGAAGTTTCAGGTCACAGATACGCAGTATTTT. This translates into CATSARDRGKFQVTDTQYF.

The count of this clone is one. This chain links TRBV28 with TRBJ1-6; D might be TRBD1 (5 bases). V shed 6 bases and J shed 6 bases, with 18 bases lying between them. The CDR3 spans 16 residues. The germline CDR1 and CDR2 sequences are MDHEN and SYDVKM. The chain's CDR3 is CASSQFPTVTNSPLHF. CDR3 coding DNA: TGTGCCAGCAGCCAATTCCCGACAGTGACTAATTCACCCCTCCACTTT.

The rearrangement joins TRBV2 to TRBJ2-1; 7 nucleotides align to TRBD2. Germline V gives CDR1 SNHLY, CDR2 FYNNEI. Trimming cost V 2 bases and J 6 bases; bases outside gene matches: 7. The CDR3 has 15 amino acids. The CDR3 reads CASSETRTSFNEQFF. CDR3 bases: TGTGCCAGCAGTGAAACGAGGACTAGTTTCAATGAGCAGTTCTTC.